This T cell receptor (beta chain) was recorded in a study of cytomegalovirus exposure and HLA in healthy donors. PCR involved 60 Vbeta and 13 Jbeta primers. Data came from immunoSEQ multiplex PCR; TCRdb stores just in-frame clones and leaves some out. The table lists over 150,000 clones, more than 75% of them singletons. Germline V gene lookup returns CDR1 MDHEN and CDR2 SYDVKM. J lost 2 bases, V lost 5 bases, and 5 bases had no gene match. CDR3 length: 16 residues. The chain links TRBV28 to TRBJ2-7; 14 bases align to TRBD2. The sample was PBMCs. The source of this sequence is a man aged 25 to 45 in good health and CMV-seropositive. The CDR3 here is CASSQTSGRGTYEQYF. The CDR3 nucleotides read TGTGCCAGCAGTCAGACTAGCGGGAGGGGGACCTACGAGCAGTACTTC.